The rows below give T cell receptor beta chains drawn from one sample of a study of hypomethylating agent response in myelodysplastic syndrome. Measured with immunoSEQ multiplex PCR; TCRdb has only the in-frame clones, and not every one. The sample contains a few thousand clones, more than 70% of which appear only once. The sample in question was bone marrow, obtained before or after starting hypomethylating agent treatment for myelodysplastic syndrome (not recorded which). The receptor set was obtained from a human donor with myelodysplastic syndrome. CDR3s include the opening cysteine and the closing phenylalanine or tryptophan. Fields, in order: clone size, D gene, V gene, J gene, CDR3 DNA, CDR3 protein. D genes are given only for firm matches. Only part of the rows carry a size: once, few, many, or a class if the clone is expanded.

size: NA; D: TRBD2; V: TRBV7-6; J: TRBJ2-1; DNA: TGTGCCAGCAGCTTAGGGGCTGGCGGGGGGCTCAATGAGCAGTTCTTC; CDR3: CASSLGAGGGLNEQFF
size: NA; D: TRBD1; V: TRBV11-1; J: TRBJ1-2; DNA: TGTGCCAGCAGCGAAGACAGGGTGACTAACTATGGCTACACCTTC; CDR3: CASSEDRVTNYGYTF
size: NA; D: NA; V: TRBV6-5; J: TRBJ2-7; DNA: TGTGCCAGCAGTCAAGGATCCAACTACGAGCAGTACTTC; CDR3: CASSQGSNYEQYF
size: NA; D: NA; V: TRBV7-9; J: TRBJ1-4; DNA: TGTGCCAGCAGCTTAGGGTCCGAAAAACTGTTTTTT; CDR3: CASSLGSEKLFF
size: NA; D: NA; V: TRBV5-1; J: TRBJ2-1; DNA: TGCGCCAGCAGCTTGTTGGCAGCGAGCTCCTACAATGAGCAGTTCTTC; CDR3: CASSLLAASSYNEQFF
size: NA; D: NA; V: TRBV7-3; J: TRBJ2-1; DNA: TGTGCCAGCAGCCCCGTATTTACAGGGTTCGACAATGAGCAGTTCTTC; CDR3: CASSPVFTGFDNEQFF
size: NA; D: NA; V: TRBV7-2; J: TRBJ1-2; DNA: TGTGCCAGCAGCTTAGGACAGGTTCCAGACGTTATGGGGTATGGCTACACCTTC; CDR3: CASSLGQVPDVMGYGYTF
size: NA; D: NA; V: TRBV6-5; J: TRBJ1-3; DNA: TGTGCCAGCACCCCGGGGGGGGCTGGAAACACCATATATTTT; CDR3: CASTPGGAGNTIYF
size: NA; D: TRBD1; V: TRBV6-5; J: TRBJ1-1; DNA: TGTGCCAGCAGCCGGCTCAGGGGGCCCGGCACTGAAGCTTTCTTT; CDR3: CASSRLRGPGTEAFF
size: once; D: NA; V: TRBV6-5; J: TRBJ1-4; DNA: TGTGCCAGCAGGGATAATGAAAAACTGTTTTTT; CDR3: CASRDNEKLFF
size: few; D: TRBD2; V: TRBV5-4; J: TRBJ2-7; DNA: TGTGCCAGCAGCCCGGGCGCGGGAGCCTACGAGCAGTACTTC; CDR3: CASSPGAGAYEQYF